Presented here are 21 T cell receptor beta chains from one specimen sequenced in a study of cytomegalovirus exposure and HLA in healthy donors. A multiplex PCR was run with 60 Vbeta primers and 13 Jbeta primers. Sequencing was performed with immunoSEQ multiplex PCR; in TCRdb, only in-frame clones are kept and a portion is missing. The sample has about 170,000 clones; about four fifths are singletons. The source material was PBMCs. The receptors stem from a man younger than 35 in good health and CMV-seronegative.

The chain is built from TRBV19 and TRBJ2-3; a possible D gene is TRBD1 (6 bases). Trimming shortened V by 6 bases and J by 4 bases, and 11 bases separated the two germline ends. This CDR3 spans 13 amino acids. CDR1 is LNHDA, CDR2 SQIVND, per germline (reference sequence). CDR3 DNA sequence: TGTGCCAGTAGCATTCAGGGGTCAGATACGCAGTATTTT. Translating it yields CASSIQGSDTQYF.

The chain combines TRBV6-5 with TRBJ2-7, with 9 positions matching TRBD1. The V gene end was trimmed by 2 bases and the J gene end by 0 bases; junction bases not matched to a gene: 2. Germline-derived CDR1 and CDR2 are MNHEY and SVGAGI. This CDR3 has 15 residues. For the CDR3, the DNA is TGTGCCAGCAGTTACCAGGACAGGGGCTCCTACGAGCAGTACTTC. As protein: CASSYQDRGSYEQYF.

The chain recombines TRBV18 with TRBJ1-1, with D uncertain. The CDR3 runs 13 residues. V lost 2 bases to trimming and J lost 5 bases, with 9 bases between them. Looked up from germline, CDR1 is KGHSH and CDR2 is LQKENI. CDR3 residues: CASSPERRTEAFF. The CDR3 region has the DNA TGTGCCAGCTCACCAGAAAGGAGGACTGAAGCTTTCTTT.

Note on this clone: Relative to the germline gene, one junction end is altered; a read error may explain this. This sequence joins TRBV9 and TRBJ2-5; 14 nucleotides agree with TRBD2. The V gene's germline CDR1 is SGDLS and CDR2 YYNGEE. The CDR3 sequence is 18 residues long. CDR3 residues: CASSVGGLAGGYQETQYF. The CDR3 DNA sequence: TGTGCCAGCAGCGTAGGAGGACTAGCGGGGGGATACCAGGAGACCCAGTACTTC.

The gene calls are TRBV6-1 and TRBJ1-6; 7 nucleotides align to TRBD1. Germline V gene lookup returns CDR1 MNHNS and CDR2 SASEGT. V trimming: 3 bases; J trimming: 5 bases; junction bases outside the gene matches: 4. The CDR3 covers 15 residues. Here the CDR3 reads CASSDRGFNNSPLHF. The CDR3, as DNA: TGTGCCAGCAGTGACAGGGGGTTCAATAATTCACCCCTCCACTTT.

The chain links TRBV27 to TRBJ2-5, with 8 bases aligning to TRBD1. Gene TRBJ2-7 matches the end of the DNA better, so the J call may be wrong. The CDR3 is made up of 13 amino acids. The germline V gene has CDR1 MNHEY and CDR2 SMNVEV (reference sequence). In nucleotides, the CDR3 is TGTGCCAGCAGTGGGACAGGCCCCTACGAGCAGTACTTC. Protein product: CASSGTGPYEQYF.

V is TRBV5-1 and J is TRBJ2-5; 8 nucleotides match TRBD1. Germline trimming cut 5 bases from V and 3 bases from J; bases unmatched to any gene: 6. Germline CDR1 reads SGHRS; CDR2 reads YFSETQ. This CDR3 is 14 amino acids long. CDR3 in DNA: TGCGCCAGCAGACGGACAGGGTTCGAAGAGACCCAGTACTTC. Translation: CASRRTGFEETQYF.

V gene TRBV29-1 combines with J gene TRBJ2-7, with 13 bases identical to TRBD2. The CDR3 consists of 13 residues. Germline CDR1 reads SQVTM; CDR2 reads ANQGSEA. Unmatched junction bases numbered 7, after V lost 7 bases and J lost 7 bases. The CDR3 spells CSAGLAGAGEQYF. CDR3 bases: TGCAGCGCTGGACTAGCGGGAGCAGGAGAGCAGTACTTC.

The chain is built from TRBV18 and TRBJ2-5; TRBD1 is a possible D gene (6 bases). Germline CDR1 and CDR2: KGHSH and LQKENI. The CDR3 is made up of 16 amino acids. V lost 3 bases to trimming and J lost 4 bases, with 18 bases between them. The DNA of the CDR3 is TGTGCCAGCTCACCTATGACAGGAATCAGGGGAGAGACCCAGTACTTC. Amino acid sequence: CASSPMTGIRGETQYF.

The CDR3 is CATSGGTGRTTEQFF. The CDR3 DNA is TGTGCCACCAGCGGGGGGACGGGGAGGACTACTGAGCAGTTCTTC. The genes are TRBV15 and TRBJ2-1; D perhaps matches TRBD2 (6 bases). The CDR3 has 15 amino acids. Between the trimmed V and J ends, which lost 5 bases and 9 bases, there was a span of 20 bases. Germline CDR1 and CDR2: LNHNV and YYDKDF (reference sequence).

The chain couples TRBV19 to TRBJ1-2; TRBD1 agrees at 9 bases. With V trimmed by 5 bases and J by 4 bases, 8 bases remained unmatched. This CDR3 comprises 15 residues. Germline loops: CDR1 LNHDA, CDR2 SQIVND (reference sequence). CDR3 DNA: TGTGCCAGTAGTCCGGACAGGGGAGAAACCTATGGCTACACCTTC. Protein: CASSPDRGETYGYTF. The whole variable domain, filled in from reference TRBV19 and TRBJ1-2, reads DGGITQSPKYLFRKEGQNVTLSCEQNLNHDAMYWYRQDPGQGLRLIYYSQIVNDFQKGDIAEGYSVSREKKESFPLTVTSAQKNPTAFYLCASSPDRGETYGYTFGSGTRLTVV.

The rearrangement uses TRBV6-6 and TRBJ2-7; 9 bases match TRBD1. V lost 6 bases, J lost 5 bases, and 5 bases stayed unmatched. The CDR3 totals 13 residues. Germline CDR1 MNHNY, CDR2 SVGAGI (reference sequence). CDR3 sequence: CASSPRQGDEQYF. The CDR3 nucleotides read TGTGCCAGCAGCCCCCGACAGGGGGACGAGCAGTACTTC.

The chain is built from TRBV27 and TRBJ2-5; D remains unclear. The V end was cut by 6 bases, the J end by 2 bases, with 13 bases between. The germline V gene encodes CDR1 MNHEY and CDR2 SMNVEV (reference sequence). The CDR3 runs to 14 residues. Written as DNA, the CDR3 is TGTGCCAGCAGGGAAACGACTTCTCAAGAGACCCAGTACTTC. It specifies CASRETTSQETQYF.

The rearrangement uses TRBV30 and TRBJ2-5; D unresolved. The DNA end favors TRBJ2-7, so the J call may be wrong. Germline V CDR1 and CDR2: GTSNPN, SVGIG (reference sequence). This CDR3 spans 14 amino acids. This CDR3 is CAWSVLGPSYEQYF. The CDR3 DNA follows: TGTGCCTGGAGTGTACTGGGCCCAAGCTACGAGCAGTACTTC.

CDR3 sequence reads: CAISEEGAGNTIYF. In nucleotides, the CDR3 is TGTGCCATCAGTGAAGAGGGGGCTGGAAACACCATATATTTT. The chain has TRBV10-3 and TRBJ1-3; D is perhaps TRBD1 (6 bases). The V and J ends lost 3 bases and 2 bases respectively, with 8 bases between them. The V gene's germline CDR1 is ENHRY and CDR2 SYGVKD. The length of the CDR3 is 14 residues.

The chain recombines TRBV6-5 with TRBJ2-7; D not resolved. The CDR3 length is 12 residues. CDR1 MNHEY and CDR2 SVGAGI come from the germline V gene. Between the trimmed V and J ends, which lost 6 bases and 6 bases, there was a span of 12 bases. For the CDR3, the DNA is TGTGCCAGCAGCAACGGGTTTGGCGAGCAGTACTTC. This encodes CASSNGFGEQYF.

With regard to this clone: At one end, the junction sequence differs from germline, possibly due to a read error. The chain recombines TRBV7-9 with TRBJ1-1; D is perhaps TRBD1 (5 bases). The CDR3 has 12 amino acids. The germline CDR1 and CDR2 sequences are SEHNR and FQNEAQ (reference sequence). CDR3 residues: CSSSPGLTEAFF. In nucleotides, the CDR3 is TGTTCCAGCAGCCCAGGGCTCACTGAAGCTTTCTTT.

As DNA, the CDR3 is TGCGCCAGCACGACAGGGTCGATCGCGGTCTCCTACAATGAGCAGTTCTTC. This sequence encodes CASTTGSIAVSYNEQFF. The V gene is TRBV5-1, the J gene TRBJ2-1; 7 nucleotides line up with TRBD1. V lost 6 bases to trimming and J lost 0 bases; unmatched junction nucleotides: 12. The CDR3 runs to 17 residues. Germline CDR1 SGHRS, CDR2 YFSETQ. The whole variable domain, filled in from reference TRBV5-1 and TRBJ2-1, reads KAGVTQTPRYLIKTRGQQVTLSCSPISGHRSVSWYQQTPGQGLQFLFEYFSETQRNKGNFPGRFSGRQFSNSRSEMNVSTLELGDSALYLCASTTGSIAVSYNEQFFGPGTRLTVL.

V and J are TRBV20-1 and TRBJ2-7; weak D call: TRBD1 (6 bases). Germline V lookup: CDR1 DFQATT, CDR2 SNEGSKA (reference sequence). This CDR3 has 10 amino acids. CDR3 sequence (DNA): TGCTTGGGGGCCCCCTACGAGCAGTACTTC. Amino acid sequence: CLGAPYEQYF.

For the CDR3, the DNA is TGCGCCAGCAGCTTGGAATTTTCGGATACGCAGTATTTT. This codes for CASSLEFSDTQYF. This chain connects TRBV5-1 to TRBJ2-3; no firm D call. The V gene lost 0 bases and the J gene lost 6 bases, with 8 bases spanning the gap. Per germline, CDR1 SGHRS and CDR2 YFSETQ. This CDR3 comprises 13 residues.

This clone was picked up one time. The CDR3 region has the DNA TGTGCCAGTAGTATATGGCGGGAGGGCCCCTACGAGCAGTACTTC. Amino acids: CASSIWREGPYEQYF. The chain is built from TRBV19 and TRBJ2-7, with 9 bases lining up with TRBD2. This CDR3 comprises 15 residues. Germline V gene sequence: CDR1 LNHDA, CDR2 SQIVND (reference sequence). J lost 2 bases, V lost 2 bases, and 4 bases had no gene match.